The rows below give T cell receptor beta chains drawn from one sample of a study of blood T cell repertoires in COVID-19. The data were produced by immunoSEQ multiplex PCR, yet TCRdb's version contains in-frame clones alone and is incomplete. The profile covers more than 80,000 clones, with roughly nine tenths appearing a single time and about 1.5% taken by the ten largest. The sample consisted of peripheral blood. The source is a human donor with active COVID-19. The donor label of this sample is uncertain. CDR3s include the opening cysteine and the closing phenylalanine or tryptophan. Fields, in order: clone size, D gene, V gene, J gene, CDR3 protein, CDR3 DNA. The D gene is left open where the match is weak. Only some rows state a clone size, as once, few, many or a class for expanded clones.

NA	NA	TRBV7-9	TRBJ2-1	CASSLTGGVNEQFF	TGTGCCAGCAGCTTAACCGGGGGAGTCAATGAGCAGTTCTTC
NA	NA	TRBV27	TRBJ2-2	CASSLIQGSATGELFF	TGTGCCAGCAGTTTAATTCAGGGTTCCGCCACCGGGGAGCTGTTTTTT
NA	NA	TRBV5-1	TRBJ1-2	CASSSGTGGDGYTF	TGCGCCAGCAGCTCAGGGACTGGTGGAGATGGCTACACCTTC
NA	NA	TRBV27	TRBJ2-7	CASSPGRSKSSYEQYF	TGTGCCAGCAGTCCGGGTCGTAGTAAGAGCTCCTACGAGCAGTACTTC
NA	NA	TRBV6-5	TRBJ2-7	CASSLPGDEQYF	TGTGCCAGCAGTCTTCCGGGGGACGAGCAGTACTTC
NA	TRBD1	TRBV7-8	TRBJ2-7	CASSGQGARHSQYF	TGTGCCAGCAGCGGACAGGGGGCCAGACACTCGCAGTACTTC
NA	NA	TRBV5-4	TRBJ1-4	CASSPAGGAATNEKLFF	TGTGCCAGCAGCCCCGCCGGGGGTGCGGCAACTAATGAAAAACTGTTTTTT
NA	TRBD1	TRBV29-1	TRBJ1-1	CSVTTTGGLNTEAFF	TGCAGCGTTACAACGACAGGGGGCTTGAACACTGAAGCTTTCTTT
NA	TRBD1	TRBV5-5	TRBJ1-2	CASSLQGPRQLNYGYTF	TGTGCCAGCAGCCTACAGGGGCCACGACAGCTTAACTATGGCTACACCTTC
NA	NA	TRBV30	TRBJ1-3	CAWGRQKSSGNTIYF	TGTGCCTGGGGGCGACAGAAAAGCTCTGGAAACACCATATATTTT
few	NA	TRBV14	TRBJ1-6	CASSHRADNSPLHF	TGTGCCAGCAGCCACAGGGCCGATAATTCACCCCTCCACTTT
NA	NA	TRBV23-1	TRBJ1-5	CASSQSAGLGNQPQHF	TGCGCCAGCAGTCAATCTGCAGGGTTAGGCAATCAGCCCCAGCATTTT
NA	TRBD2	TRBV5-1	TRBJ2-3	CASSLATSGGYTDTQYF	TGCGCCAGCAGCTTGGCGACTAGCGGGGGATACACAGATACGCAGTATTTT
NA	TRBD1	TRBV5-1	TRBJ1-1	CASSLGTGGPEAFF	TGCGCCAGCAGCTTGGGTACAGGGGGTCCTGAAGCTTTCTTT